Given below is one T cell receptor beta chain in context. No antigen is known for it. This record belongs to a study of cytomegalovirus exposure and HLA in healthy donors. Study in general: In an early release, HLA-typed donors contributed 77 million or so unique TCR sequences. Study results and limitations: Likely technical artifact: a cluster of highly shared sequence variants. With high specificity and sensitivity, the classifier reportedly diagnosed cytomegalovirus status.

The PCR had 60 Vbeta and 13 Jbeta primers. The method was immunoSEQ multiplex PCR; TCRdb's version includes in-frame clones alone and lacks a portion of them. The table has under 200,000 clones, 70% to 80% seen once. With 4 bases clipped from V and 5 bases from J, the junction kept 6 bases outside the gene matches. The CDR3 is 14 residues long. Germline lookup yields CDR1 MNHNS and CDR2 SASEGT. The rearrangement links TRBV6-1 to TRBJ1-1, with 8 positions matching TRBD1. The clonotype comes from a man between 60 and 75 years old in good health and CMV-seronegative. The sample consisted of PBMCs. The CDR3: CASSAKTGETEAFF. The DNA of the CDR3 is TGTGCCAGCAGTGCGAAGACAGGGGAAACTGAAGCTTTCTTT.